This is a list of T cell receptor beta chains from one sample in a study of cytomegalovirus exposure and HLA in healthy donors. Here immunoSEQ multiplex PCR was the method, and the copy in TCRdb shows in-frame clones only, minus some. Seen here are about 140,000 clones, 70% to 85% observed once, and the top ten hold 1.4% to 1.5%. Material for sequencing was PBMCs. Every receptor here comes from a man under 40 in good health and CMV-seropositive. CDR3s include the opening cysteine and the closing phenylalanine or tryptophan. D genes are given only for firm matches. Where a row states a size, it is once, few, many or the class of an expanded clone; other rows omit it.

clone_size	d_call	v_call	j_call	cdr3_aa	cdr3_nt
.	.	TRBV27	TRBJ2-2	CASTGAMNTGELFF	TGTGCCAGCACAGGGGCGATGAACACCGGGGAGCTGTTTTTT
once	TRBD1	TRBV6-1	TRBJ2-7	CASSEAVWSGTGASYEQYF	TGTGCCAGCAGTGAAGCGGTTTGGTCGGGTACAGGGGCCTCCTACGAGCAGTACTTC
.	TRBD1	TRBV10-3	TRBJ2-2	CAINNRGIAGELFF	TGTGCCATCAACAACAGGGGGATCGCCGGGGAGCTGTTTTTT
.	TRBD1	TRBV7-8	TRBJ2-7	CASSLAQGELYEQYF	TGTGCCAGCAGCTTAGCGCAGGGGGAACTCTACGAGCAGTACTTC
.	TRBD1	TRBV28	TRBJ1-5	CASSLVGGGAYQPQHF	TGTGCCAGCAGTTTAGTAGGAGGGGGCGCGTATCAGCCCCAGCATTTT
.	TRBD1	TRBV27	TRBJ2-1	CASSDRVSSYNEQFF	TGTGCCAGCAGTGACAGGGTTTCGTCCTACAATGAGCAGTTCTTC
.	.	TRBV5-1	TRBJ1-1	CASSLVGDWNTEAFF	TGCGCCAGCAGCTTGGTAGGGGATTGGAACACTGAAGCTTTCTTT
.	.	TRBV14	TRBJ2-5	CASSRQNQETQYF	TGTGCCAGCAGCCGACAGAACCAAGAGACCCAGTACTTC
.	TRBD2	TRBV29-1	TRBJ2-1	CSVIKALAGGNEQFF	TGCAGCGTGATCAAGGCACTAGCGGGGGGAAATGAGCAGTTCTTC
.	.	TRBV5-6	TRBJ1-6	CASSFLRSGSPLHF	TGTGCCAGCAGCTTCTTGAGGTCTGGTTCACCCCTCCACTTT
.	TRBD2	TRBV28	TRBJ2-1	CASSFGLAVDEQFF	TGTGCCAGCAGTTTTGGACTAGCGGTCGATGAGCAGTTCTTC
few	TRBD1	TRBV19	TRBJ1-1	CASSPGTGNTEAFF	TGTGCCAGTAGTCCCGGGACAGGGAACACTGAAGCTTTCTTT
.	.	TRBV6-5	TRBJ1-5	CASSLDRLNQPQHF	TGTGCCAGCAGTCTCGACAGGCTAAATCAGCCCCAGCATTTT
.	.	TRBV5-4	TRBJ2-5	CASSTNSQGWAAETQYF	TGTGCCAGCAGCACGAACTCCCAGGGGTGGGCAGCGGAGACCCAGTACTTC
.	TRBD2	TRBV30	TRBJ2-7	CAWGVDVVAGRSEQYF	TGTGCCTGGGGGGTGGATGTGGTAGCGGGGCGCTCCGAGCAGTACTTC
.	TRBD2	TRBV7-9	TRBJ2-3	CASRLRPTGLAESTDTQYF	TGTGCCAGCAGGTTGAGGCCTACCGGACTAGCCGAATCCACAGATACGCAGTATTTT
few	TRBD1	TRBV18	TRBJ1-1	CASSPQLRTGSYEAFF	TGTGCCAGCTCACCACAGCTCCGGACAGGGTCATATGAAGCTTTCTTT
.	TRBD1	TRBV5-8	TRBJ2-1	CASSPVFQGAVASSEQFF	TGTGCCAGCAGCCCCGTGTTCCAGGGGGCGGTTGCTAGCAGTGAGCAGTTCTTC
few	TRBD1	TRBV4-2	TRBJ1-1	CASSQDGGGYDTEAFF	TGTGCCAGCAGCCAAGACGGAGGGGGCTATGACACTGAAGCTTTCTTT
.	TRBD1	TRBV11-2	TRBJ2-7	CASSFRLGQSYEQYF	TGTGCCAGCAGCTTCCGATTGGGACAGAGCTACGAGCAGTACTTC
.	.	TRBV28	TRBJ2-3	CASSSPPKIRDTQYF	TGTGCCAGCAGTTCCCCTCCCAAAATACGGGATACGCAGTATTTT
.	TRBD1	TRBV2	TRBJ1-5	CASKTDRGLGNQPQHF	TGTGCCAGCAAAACGGACAGGGGGCTTGGCAATCAGCCCCAGCATTTT
once	TRBD1	TRBV5-8	TRBJ1-1	CASSINQGAQTEAFF	TGTGCCAGCAGCATAAACCAGGGGGCGCAAACTGAAGCTTTCTTT
once	.	TRBV6-5	TRBJ1-6	CASSPLTGRNSPLHF	TGTGCCAGCAGCCCCTTAACGGGTCGTAATTCACCCCTCCACTTT
.	.	TRBV10-1	TRBJ1-1	CASSAPGAEAFF	TGCGCCAGCAGTGCGCCCGGGGCTGAAGCTTTCTTT
.	.	TRBV28	TRBJ1-2	CASSLSTDYGYTF	TGTGCCAGCAGTTTATCGACAGATTATGGCTACACCTTC
.	TRBD1	TRBV5-1	TRBJ1-3	CASSLATGAGNTIYF	TGCGCCAGCAGCTTGGCGACAGGGGCCGGAAACACCATATATTTT
.	TRBD2	TRBV5-4	TRBJ2-1	CASSLKLAGGDEQFF	TGTGCCAGCAGCTTGAAACTAGCGGGGGGGGATGAGCAGTTCTTC
.	.	TRBV2	TRBJ2-2	CASSPTRTANTGELFF	TGTGCCAGCAGCCCCACGAGGACAGCGAACACCGGGGAGCTGTTTTTT
once	TRBD2	TRBV4-1	TRBJ2-5	CASSLLRTLAGIQETQYF	TGCGCCAGCAGCCTCCTACGGACGCTAGCGGGGATTCAAGAGACCCAGTACTTC
few	TRBD1	TRBV12-5	TRBJ2-2	CASGPDGQGVTGELFF	TGTGCTAGTGGGCCAGACGGACAGGGCGTCACCGGGGAGCTGTTTTTT
once	TRBD2	TRBV19	TRBJ2-2	CASRLGGGAELFF	TGTGCCAGCCGACTGGGCGGGGGGGCGGAGCTGTTTTTT
.	TRBD1	TRBV6-5	TRBJ1-5	CASRFDREAGQPQHF	TGTGCCAGCAGGTTCGACAGGGAGGCAGGTCAGCCCCAGCATTTT
.	TRBD1	TRBV5-5	TRBJ2-2	CASSPGTGGAGELFF	TGTGCCAGCAGCCCCGGGACAGGGGGGGCCGGGGAGCTGTTTTTT
.	TRBD2	TRBV2	TRBJ2-4	CASSPPQAGVGKNIQYF	TGTGCCAGCTCCCCCCCTCAAGCGGGAGTGGGCAAAAACATTCAGTACTTC
.	.	TRBV2	TRBJ2-1	CASSRNEQFF	TGTGCCAGCAGTCGCAATGAGCAGTTCTTC
few	TRBD1	TRBV6-6	TRBJ1-2	CAGGRIQGADGDGYTF	TGTGCCGGGGGAAGAATCCAGGGGGCAGATGGGGATGGCTACACCTTC
once	.	TRBV7-2	TRBJ1-1	CASSLFVNTEAFF	TGTGCCAGCAGCTTATTCGTGAACACTGAAGCTTTCTTT
.	TRBD1	TRBV30	TRBJ1-2	CAWSEGTASASYTF	TGTGCCTGGAGTGAAGGGACAGCCTCAGCTAGCTACACCTTC
.	TRBD1	TRBV5-1	TRBJ2-5	CASSLQGEETQYF	TGCGCCAGCAGCCTGCAGGGGGAAGAGACCCAGTACTTC
.	TRBD1	TRBV6-6	TRBJ2-7	CASSRGDRHPLF	TGTGCCAGCAGTAGGGGGGACAGGCACCCTCTCTTC
few	.	TRBV28	TRBJ1-1	CASIASTGEAFF	TGTGCCAGCATCGCGTCGACAGGTGAAGCTTTCTTT
.	TRBD1	TRBV30	TRBJ2-5	CAWSTGTEETQYF	TGTGCCTGGAGTACAGGGACAGAAGAGACCCAGTACTTC
.	.	TRBV19	TRBJ2-2	CASTPINTGELFF	TGTGCCAGTACCCCTATAAACACCGGGGAGCTGTTTTTT
.	.	TRBV2	TRBJ2-3	CASRPQQGSRGTDTQYF	TGTGCCAGCAGACCTCAACAGGGAAGTAGGGGCACAGATACGCAGTATTTT
.	.	TRBV6-1	TRBJ1-2	CAGSDGSNYGYTF	TGTGCCGGCAGTGACGGGTCAAACTATGGCTACACCTTC
.	TRBD1	TRBV29-1	TRBJ2-7	CSVQRDSYEQYF	TGCAGCGTTCAAAGGGACAGCTACGAGCAGTACTTC
.	.	TRBV7-2	TRBJ2-3	CASSFQVTQYF	TGTGCCAGCAGCTTTCAGGTTACGCAGTATTTT